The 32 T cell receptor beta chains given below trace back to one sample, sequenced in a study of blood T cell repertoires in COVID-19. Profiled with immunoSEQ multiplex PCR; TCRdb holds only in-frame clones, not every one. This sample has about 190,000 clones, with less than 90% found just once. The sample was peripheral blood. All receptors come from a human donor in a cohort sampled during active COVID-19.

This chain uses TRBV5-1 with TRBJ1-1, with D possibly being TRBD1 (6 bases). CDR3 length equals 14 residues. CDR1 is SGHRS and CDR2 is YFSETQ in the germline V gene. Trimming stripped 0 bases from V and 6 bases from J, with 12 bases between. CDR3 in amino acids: CASSLAGEVAEAFF. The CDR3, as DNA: TGCGCCAGCAGCTTGGCAGGGGAAGTCGCTGAAGCTTTCTTT.

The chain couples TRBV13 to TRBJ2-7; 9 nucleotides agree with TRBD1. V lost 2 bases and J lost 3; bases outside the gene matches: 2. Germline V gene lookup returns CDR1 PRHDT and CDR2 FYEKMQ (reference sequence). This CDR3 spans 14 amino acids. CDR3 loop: CASSLRDRDYEQYF. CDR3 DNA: TGTGCCAGCAGCTTAAGGGACAGGGACTACGAGCAGTACTTC.

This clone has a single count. The DNA for the CDR3 is TGTGCCAGCAGCAGGGGGCAGGGGACCCAGTACTTC. Protein sequence: CASSRGQGTQYF. This chain joins TRBV27 and TRBJ2-5; 8 bases fit TRBD1. Germline V lookup: CDR1 MNHEY, CDR2 SMNVEV (reference sequence). V lost 6 bases, J lost 7 bases, and 4 bases stayed unmatched. The CDR3 runs 12 residues.

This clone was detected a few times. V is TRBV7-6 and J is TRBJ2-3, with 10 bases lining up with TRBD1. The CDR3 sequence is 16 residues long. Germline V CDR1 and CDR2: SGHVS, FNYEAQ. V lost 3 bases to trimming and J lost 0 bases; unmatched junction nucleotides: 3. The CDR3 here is CASSFGQGGSTDTQYF. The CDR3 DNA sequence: TGTGCCAGCAGCTTCGGACAGGGGGGTAGCACAGATACGCAGTATTTT.

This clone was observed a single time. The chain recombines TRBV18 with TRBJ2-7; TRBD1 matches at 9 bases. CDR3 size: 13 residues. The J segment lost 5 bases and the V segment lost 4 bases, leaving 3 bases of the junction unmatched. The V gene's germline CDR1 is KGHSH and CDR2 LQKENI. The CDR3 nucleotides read TGTGCCAGCTCACTGGGACAGGGCAACGAGCAGTACGTC. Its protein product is CASSLGQGNEQYV.

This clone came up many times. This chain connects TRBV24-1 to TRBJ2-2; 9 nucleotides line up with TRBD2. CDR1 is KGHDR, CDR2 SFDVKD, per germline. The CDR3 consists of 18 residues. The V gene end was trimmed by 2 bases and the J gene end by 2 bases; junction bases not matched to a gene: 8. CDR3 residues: CATSDSRLLAGNTGELFF. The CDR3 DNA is TGTGCCACCAGTGATTCCAGGCTACTAGCGGGCAACACCGGGGAGCTGTTTTTT.

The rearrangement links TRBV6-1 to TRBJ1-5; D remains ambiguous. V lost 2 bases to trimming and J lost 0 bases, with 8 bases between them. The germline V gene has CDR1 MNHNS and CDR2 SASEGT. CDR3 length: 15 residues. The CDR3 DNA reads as TGTGCCAGCAGTGAATCGGGGTATAGCAATCAGCCCCAGCATTTT. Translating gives CASSESGYSNQPQHF.

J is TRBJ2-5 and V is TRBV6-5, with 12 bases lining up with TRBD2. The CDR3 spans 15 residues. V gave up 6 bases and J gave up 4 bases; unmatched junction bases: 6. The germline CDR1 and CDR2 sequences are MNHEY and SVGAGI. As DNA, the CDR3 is TGTGCCAGCAGCCGAGGACTAGCGGGGCCAGAGACCCAGTACTTC. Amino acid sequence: CASSRGLAGPETQYF.

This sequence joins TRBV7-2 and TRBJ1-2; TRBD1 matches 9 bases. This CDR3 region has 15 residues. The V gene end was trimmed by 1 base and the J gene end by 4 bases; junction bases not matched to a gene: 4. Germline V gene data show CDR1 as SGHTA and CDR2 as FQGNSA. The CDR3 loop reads CASSLDRGRGYGYTF. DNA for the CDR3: TGTGCCAGCAGCTTAGACAGGGGGCGAGGCTATGGCTACACCTTC.

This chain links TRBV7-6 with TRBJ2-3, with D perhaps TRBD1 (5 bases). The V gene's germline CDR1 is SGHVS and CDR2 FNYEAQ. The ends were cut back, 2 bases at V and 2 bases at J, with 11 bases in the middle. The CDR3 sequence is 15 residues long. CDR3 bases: TGTGCCAGCAGCTTATCGGACACTTCCACAGATACGCAGTATTTT. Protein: CASSLSDTSTDTQYF.

The CDR3 here is CASSPWTGGLSTNEKLFF. The DNA of the CDR3 is TGTGCCAGCAGCCCCTGGACGGGGGGTCTCTCAACTAATGAAAAACTGTTTTTT. This sequence joins TRBV7-8 and TRBJ1-4; the D gene is possibly TRBD1 (5 bases). Germline lookup yields CDR1 SGHVS and CDR2 FQNEAQ. Trimming stripped 5 bases from V and 0 bases from J, with 19 bases between. The CDR3 contains 18 residues.

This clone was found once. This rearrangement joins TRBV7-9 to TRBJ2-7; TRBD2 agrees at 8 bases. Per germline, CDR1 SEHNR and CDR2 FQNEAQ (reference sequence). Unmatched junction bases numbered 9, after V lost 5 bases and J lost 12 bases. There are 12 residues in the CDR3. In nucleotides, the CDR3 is TGTGCCAGCAGCCCCGGGACTAGTTCGTCGTACTTC. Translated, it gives CASSPGTSSSYF.

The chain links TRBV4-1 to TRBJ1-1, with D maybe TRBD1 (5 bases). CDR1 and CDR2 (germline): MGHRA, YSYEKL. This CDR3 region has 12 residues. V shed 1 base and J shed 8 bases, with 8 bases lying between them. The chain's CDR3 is CASSQANREAFF. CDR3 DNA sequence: TGCGCCAGCAGCCAAGCGAACAGGGAAGCTTTCTTT.

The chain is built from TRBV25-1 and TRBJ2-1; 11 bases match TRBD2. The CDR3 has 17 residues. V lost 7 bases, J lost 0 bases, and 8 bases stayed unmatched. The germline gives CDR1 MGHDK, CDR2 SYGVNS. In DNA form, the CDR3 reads TGTGCCAGCACGGGACTAGCGGAATCGAGCTCCTACAATGAGCAGTTCTTC. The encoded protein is CASTGLAESSSYNEQFF.

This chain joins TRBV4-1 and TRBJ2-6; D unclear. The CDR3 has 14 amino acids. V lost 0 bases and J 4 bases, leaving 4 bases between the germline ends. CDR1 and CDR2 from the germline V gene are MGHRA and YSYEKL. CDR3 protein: CASSQDLGANVLTF. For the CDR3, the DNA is TGCGCCAGCAGCCAAGATCTAGGGGCCAACGTCCTGACTTTC.

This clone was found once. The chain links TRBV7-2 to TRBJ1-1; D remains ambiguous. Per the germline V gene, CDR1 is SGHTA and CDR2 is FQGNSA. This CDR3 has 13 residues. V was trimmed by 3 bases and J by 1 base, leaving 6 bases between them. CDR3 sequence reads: CASSFTRNTEAFF. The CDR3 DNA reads TGTGCCAGCAGCTTTACAAGGAACACTGAAGCTTTCTTT.

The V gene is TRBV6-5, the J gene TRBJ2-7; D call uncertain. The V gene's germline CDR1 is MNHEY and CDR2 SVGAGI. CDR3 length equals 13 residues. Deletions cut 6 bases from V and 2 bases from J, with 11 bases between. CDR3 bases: TGTGCCAGCAGCCGGTCGTCGACCTACGAGCAGTACTTC. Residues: CASSRSSTYEQYF.

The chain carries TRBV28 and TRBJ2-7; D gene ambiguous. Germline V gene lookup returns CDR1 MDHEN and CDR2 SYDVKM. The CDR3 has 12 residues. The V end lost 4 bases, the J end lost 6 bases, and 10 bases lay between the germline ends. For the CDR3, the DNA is TGTGCCAGCAGTTCCTGGAGAGCCGAGCAGTACTTC. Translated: CASSSWRAEQYF. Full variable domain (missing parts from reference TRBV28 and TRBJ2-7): DVKVTQSSRYLVKRTGEKVFLECVQDMDHENMFWYRQDPGLGLRLIYFSYDVKMKEKGDIPEGYSVSREKKERFSLILESASTNQTSMYLCASSSWRAEQYFGPGTRLTVT.

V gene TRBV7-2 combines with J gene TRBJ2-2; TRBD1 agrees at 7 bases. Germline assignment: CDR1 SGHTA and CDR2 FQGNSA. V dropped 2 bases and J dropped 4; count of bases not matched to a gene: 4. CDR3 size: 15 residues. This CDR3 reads CASSLYPGGTGELFF. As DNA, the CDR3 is TGTGCCAGCAGCTTATACCCAGGGGGCACCGGGGAGCTGTTTTTT.

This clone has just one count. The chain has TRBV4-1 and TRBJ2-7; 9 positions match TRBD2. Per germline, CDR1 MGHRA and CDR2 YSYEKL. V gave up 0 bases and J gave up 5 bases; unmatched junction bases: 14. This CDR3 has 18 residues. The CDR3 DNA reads TGCGCCAGCAGCCAAGACCCCCTGCGGGAGGGCCTGATCAACGAGCAGTACTTC. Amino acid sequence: CASSQDPLREGLINEQYF.

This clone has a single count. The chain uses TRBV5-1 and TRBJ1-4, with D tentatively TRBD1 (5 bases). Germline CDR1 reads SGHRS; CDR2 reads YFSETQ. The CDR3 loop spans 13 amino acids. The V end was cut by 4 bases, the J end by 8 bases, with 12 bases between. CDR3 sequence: CASSTGHIEKLFF. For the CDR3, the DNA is TGCGCCAGCAGCACCGGACACATAGAAAAACTGTTTTTT.

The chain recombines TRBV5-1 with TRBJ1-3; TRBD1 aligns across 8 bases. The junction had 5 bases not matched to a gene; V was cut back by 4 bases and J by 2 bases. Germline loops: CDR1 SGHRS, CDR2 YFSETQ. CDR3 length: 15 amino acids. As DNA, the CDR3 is TGCGCCAGCAGCCGAGAACAGGGGGCTGGAAACACCATATATTTT. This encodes CASSREQGAGNTIYF.

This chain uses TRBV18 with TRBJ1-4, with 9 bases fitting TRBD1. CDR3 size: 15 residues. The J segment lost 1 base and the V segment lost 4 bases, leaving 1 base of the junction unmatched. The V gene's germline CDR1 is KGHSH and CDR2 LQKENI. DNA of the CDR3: TGTGCCAGCTCACGACAGGGGGGAACTAATGAAAAACTGTTTTTT. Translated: CASSRQGGTNEKLFF.

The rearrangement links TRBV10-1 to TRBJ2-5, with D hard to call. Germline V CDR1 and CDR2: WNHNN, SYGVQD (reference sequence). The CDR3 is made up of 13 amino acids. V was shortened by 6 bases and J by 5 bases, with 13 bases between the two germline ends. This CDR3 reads CASSGGLRETQYF. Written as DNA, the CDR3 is TGCGCCAGCAGCGGCGGCCTGCGGGAGACCCAGTACTTC.

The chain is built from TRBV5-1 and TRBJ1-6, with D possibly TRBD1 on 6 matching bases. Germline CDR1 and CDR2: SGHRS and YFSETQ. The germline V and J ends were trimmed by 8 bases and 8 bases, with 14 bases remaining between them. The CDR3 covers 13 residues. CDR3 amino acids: CAREFRGYSPLHF. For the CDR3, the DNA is TGCGCCAGAGAATTCAGGGGATATTCACCCCTCCACTTT.

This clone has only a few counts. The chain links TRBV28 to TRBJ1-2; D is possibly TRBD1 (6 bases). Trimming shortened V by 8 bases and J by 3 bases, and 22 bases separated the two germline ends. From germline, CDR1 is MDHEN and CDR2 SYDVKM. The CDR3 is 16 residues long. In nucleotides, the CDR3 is TGTGCCAGCTCAAACGCGGGGGGCGCAGTTGACTATGGCTACACCTTC. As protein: CASSNAGGAVDYGYTF.

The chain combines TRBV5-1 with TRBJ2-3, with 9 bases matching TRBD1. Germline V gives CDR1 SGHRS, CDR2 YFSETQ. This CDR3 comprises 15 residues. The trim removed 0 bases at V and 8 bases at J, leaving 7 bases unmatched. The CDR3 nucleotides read TGCGCCAGCAGCTTGGTGGGACAGGGAGCGGCTACGCAGTATTTT. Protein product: CASSLVGQGAATQYF.

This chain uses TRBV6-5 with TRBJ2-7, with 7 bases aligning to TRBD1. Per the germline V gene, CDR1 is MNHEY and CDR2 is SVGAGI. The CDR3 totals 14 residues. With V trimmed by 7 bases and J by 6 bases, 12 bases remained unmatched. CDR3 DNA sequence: TGTGCCAGCATTATCGGGACAGCCTGGGGCGAGCAGTACTTC. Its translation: CASIIGTAWGEQYF.

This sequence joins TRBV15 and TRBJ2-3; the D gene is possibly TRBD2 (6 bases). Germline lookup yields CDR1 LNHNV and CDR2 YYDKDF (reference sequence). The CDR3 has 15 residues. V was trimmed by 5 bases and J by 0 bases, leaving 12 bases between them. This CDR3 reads CATSGTGTSTDTQYF. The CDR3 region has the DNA TGTGCCACCAGCGGAACCGGGACTAGCACAGATACGCAGTATTTT.

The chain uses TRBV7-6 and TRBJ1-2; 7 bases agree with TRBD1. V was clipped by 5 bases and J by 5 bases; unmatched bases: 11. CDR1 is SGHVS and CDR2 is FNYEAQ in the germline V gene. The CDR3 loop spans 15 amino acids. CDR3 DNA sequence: TGTGCCAGCAGCCTGGGGACAGCCGAGCGTTATGGCTACACCTTC. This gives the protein CASSLGTAERYGYTF.

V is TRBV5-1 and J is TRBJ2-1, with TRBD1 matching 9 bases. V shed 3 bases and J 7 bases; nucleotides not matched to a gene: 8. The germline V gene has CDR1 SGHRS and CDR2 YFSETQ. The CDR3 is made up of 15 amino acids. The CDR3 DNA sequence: TGCGCCAGCAGCTATGGACAGGGGATCAGGAATGAGCAGTTCTTC. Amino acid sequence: CASSYGQGIRNEQFF.

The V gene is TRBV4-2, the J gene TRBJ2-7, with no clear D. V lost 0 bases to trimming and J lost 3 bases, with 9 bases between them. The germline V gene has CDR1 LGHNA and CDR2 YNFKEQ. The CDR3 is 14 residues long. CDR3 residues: CASSQDRSFYEQYV. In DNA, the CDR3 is TGTGCCAGCAGCCAAGACCGGAGCTTCTACGAGCAGTACGTC.